This entry lists 17 T cell receptor beta chains sequenced from one sample in a study of shared clonotypes between healthy human individuals (dated by TCRdb to the early 2020s). Receptors were amplified or captured by the immunoSEQ multiplex PCR assay. Held by TCRdb, this immuneACCESS table contains in-frame sequences only and omits some clones. Under half of the omission traces to an unresolved V gene where checked; the cause of the rest is unknown. The sample table contains over a million clones; only one count was recorded for about 76% of them. In total, the top ten clones hold 1.4% to 1.5% of the sample. The sample comprised memory CD4+ T cells sorted from blood. This sample's cell subset or site label indicates: CD45RA-negative fraction. The receptors originated from a man between 18 and 29 years old in good health.

CDR3 loop: CASSTQGRGGYTF. The CDR3 DNA reads as TGTGCCAGCAGTACCCAGGGTCGGGGTGGCTACACCTTC. J is TRBJ1-2 and V is TRBV6-5, with D possibly being TRBD1 (5 bases). The CDR3 runs 13 residues. Deletions cut 5 bases from V and 7 bases from J, with 14 bases between. Germline-derived CDR1 and CDR2 are MNHEY and SVGAGI.

This clone has just one count. The V and J genes are TRBV30 and TRBJ1-6; 7 bases are shared with TRBD1. CDR1 and CDR2 from the germline V gene are GTSNPN and SVGIG (reference sequence). The CDR3 is 15 residues long. After removal of 5 bases from V and 7 bases from J, the junction contained 11 bases not matched to a gene. The CDR3 DNA sequence: TGTGCCTGGGTCGAAGCCGGGACAGCGAATTCACCCCTCCACTTT. Amino acid sequence: CAWVEAGTANSPLHF.

The rearrangement uses TRBV29-1 and TRBJ1-4; D perhaps matches TRBD1 (5 bases). This CDR3 is built from 13 residues. V shed 3 bases and J shed 7 bases, with 12 bases lying between them. CDR1 is SQVTM and CDR2 is ANQGSEA in the germline V gene. The CDR3 sequence is CSVERLRGEKLFF. CDR3 nucleotides: TGCAGCGTTGAGCGACTAAGGGGTGAAAAACTGTTTTTT. Based on the CDR3 plus reference TRBV29-1 and TRBJ1-4, the full variable domain is SAVISQKPSRDICQRGTSLTIQCQVDSQVTMMFWYRQQPGQSLTLIATANQGSEATYESGFVIDKFPISRPNLTFSTLTVSNMSPEDSSIYLCSVERLRGEKLFFGSGTQLSVL.

The chain combines TRBV5-1 with TRBJ2-5; 7 positions match TRBD2. V was pared by 9 bases and J by 5 bases, with 16 bases of the junction left unmatched. Germline assignment: CDR1 SGHRS and CDR2 YFSETQ. CDR3 length equals 15 residues. The CDR3 protein is CATSGGLVERETQYF. CDR3 DNA: TGCGCCACCTCCGGTGGACTAGTAGAAAGGGAGACCCAGTACTTC. Complete variable domain (other parts from reference TRBV5-1 and TRBJ2-5): KAGVTQTPRYLIKTRGQQVTLSCSPISGHRSVSWYQQTPGQGLQFLFEYFSETQRNKGNFPGRFSGRQFSNSRSEMNVSTLELGDSALYLCATSGGLVERETQYFGPGTRLLVL.

The J gene is TRBJ1-2, the V gene TRBV5-1; no definite D call. Trimming removed 0 bases from V and 8 bases from J, with 11 bases in between. The CDR3 has 13 amino acids. Germline values: CDR1 SGHRS, CDR2 YFSETQ. CDR3 in DNA: TGCGCCAGCAGCTTGGTTTCCAGAGAAGGCTACACCTTC. It yields the protein CASSLVSREGYTF. Full variable domain (missing parts from reference TRBV5-1 and TRBJ1-2): KAGVTQTPRYLIKTRGQQVTLSCSPISGHRSVSWYQQTPGQGLQFLFEYFSETQRNKGNFPGRFSGRQFSNSRSEMNVSTLELGDSALYLCASSLVSREGYTFGSGTRLTVV.

The rearrangement joins TRBV19 to TRBJ1-5; 9 bases align to TRBD1. The V and J ends lost 6 bases and 8 bases, in that order; junction bases with no gene match: 11. CDR3 size: 15 residues. Germline V gene lookup returns CDR1 LNHDA and CDR2 SQIVND (reference sequence). Here the CDR3 DNA reads TGTGCCAGTAGGAACACAGGGGGCTCAGGGAAGCCCCAGCATTTT. This translates into CASRNTGGSGKPQHF.

The genes are TRBV6-1 and TRBJ1-6; D gene ambiguous. The germline V and J ends were trimmed by 3 bases and 0 bases, with 9 bases remaining between them. The CDR3 totals 16 residues. Germline V gene sequence: CDR1 MNHNS, CDR2 SASEGT. The CDR3 DNA sequence: TGTGCCAGCAGTGAGGCGGTAAACTCCTATAATTCACCCCTCCACTTT. Translated, it gives CASSEAVNSYNSPLHF.

Worth noting for this clone: Additional DNA sequences in this sample encode the identical CDR3. The J gene is TRBJ2-7, the V gene TRBV2, with TRBD2 identical over 14 bases. The germline V gene encodes CDR1 SNHLY and CDR2 FYNNEI. The trim removed 6 bases at V and 4 bases at J, leaving 2 bases unmatched. The CDR3 length is 14 residues. CDR3 residues: CASRGLAGVYEQYF. The CDR3 DNA sequence: TGTGCCAGCAGGGGACTAGCGGGAGTTTACGAGCAGTACTTC.

The J gene is TRBJ1-2, the V gene TRBV6-5; D might be TRBD1 (5 bases). This CDR3 has 12 residues. The germline V and J ends were trimmed by 5 bases and 4 bases, with 8 bases remaining between them. Germline assignment: CDR1 MNHEY and CDR2 SVGAGI. CDR3 sequence (DNA): TGTGCCAGCAGTGGGACCCTCTATGGCTACACCTTC. Its translation is CASSGTLYGYTF.

The chain has TRBV7-9 and TRBJ2-3; 10 nucleotides align to TRBD2. From germline, CDR1 is SEHNR and CDR2 FQNEAQ (reference sequence). Losses at the gene ends were 7 bases for V and 5 bases for J; bases not matched to a gene: 6. The CDR3 loop spans 14 amino acids. The CDR3 loop is CASNAAGGQDTQYF. CDR3 in DNA: TGTGCCAGCAACGCAGCGGGGGGGCAAGATACGCAGTATTTT.

Comments on this clone: In the same sample, other DNA sequences code for this CDR3. The V gene is TRBV29-1, the J gene TRBJ2-3; TRBD1 is a possible D gene (6 bases). The CDR3 contains 12 residues. The germline V gene has CDR1 SQVTM and CDR2 ANQGSEA. The V end was cut by 6 bases, the J end by 2 bases, with 9 bases between. CDR3 loop: CSVGQTTDTQYF. CDR3 DNA sequence: TGCAGCGTCGGACAGACCACAGATACGCAGTATTTT.

The chain combines TRBV5-1 with TRBJ2-3; D is possibly TRBD1 (5 bases). Per germline, CDR1 SGHRS and CDR2 YFSETQ. V was trimmed by 0 bases and J by 3 bases, leaving 14 bases between them. The length of the CDR3 is 16 residues. The CDR3 DNA reads TGCGCCAGCAGCTTGGCCATGACAGCCGCAACAGATACGCAGTATTTT. Translating it yields CASSLAMTAATDTQYF.

This chain joins TRBV6-5 and TRBJ2-3, with unresolved D. Germline assignment: CDR1 MNHEY and CDR2 SVGAGI. The V gene lost 7 bases and the J gene lost 8 bases, with 16 bases spanning the gap. CDR3 length: 13 residues. CDR3 bases: TGTGCCAGCACCCGGGCCTCGGGTGGTACGCAGTATTTT. Translating gives CASTRASGGTQYF.

The rearrangement joins TRBV30 to TRBJ2-5; no definite D call. The CDR3 sequence is 13 residues long. CDR1 is GTSNPN and CDR2 is SVGIG in the germline V gene (reference sequence). Trimming removed 2 bases from V and 7 bases from J, with 14 bases in between. In nucleotides, the CDR3 is TGTGCCTGGAGTTTAGAAGGTGATGGGACCCAGTACTTC. It is translated as CAWSLEGDGTQYF.

The chain uses TRBV6-5 and TRBJ2-7; possibly TRBD1 or TRBD2 for D (5 bases each). From germline, CDR1 is MNHEY and CDR2 SVGAGI. V lost 0 bases and J 7 bases, leaving 10 bases between the germline ends. The CDR3 is 13 residues long. The CDR3 is CASSYSWGKEQYF. Written as DNA, the CDR3 is TGTGCCAGCAGTTACTCGTGGGGGAAGGAGCAGTACTTC.

This chain links TRBV6-1 with TRBJ1-5; unclear D gene. Germline loops: CDR1 MNHNS, CDR2 SASEGT. CDR3 length: 16 residues. The germline V and J ends were trimmed by 2 bases and 4 bases, with 15 bases remaining between them. The chain's CDR3 is CASSESNSLANQPQHF. The CDR3 region has the DNA TGTGCCAGCAGTGAAAGTAACAGCTTAGCAAATCAGCCCCAGCATTTT.

The chain carries TRBV28 and TRBJ1-5; 7 bases align to TRBD1. V shed 6 bases and J 3 bases; nucleotides not matched to a gene: 8. There are 15 residues in the CDR3. The germline V gene has CDR1 MDHEN and CDR2 SYDVKM. The CDR3 loop reads CASRGTAAYNQPQHF. The CDR3 DNA follows: TGTGCCAGCAGAGGGACAGCCGCGTACAATCAGCCCCAGCATTTT.